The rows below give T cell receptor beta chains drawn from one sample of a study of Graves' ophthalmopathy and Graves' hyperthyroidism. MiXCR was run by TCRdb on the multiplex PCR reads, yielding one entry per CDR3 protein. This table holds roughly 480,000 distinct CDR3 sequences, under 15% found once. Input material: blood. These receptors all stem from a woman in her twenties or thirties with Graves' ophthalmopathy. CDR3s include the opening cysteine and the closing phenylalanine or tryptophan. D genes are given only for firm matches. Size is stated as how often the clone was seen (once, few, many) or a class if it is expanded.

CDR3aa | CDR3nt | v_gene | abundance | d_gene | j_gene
CSASLGRVHNTEAFF | TGCAGTGCTAGTTTGGGGCGGGTCCACAACACTGAAGCTTTCTTT | TRBV20-1 | many | NA | TRBJ1-1
CASSPTGTVEQYF | TGTGCCAGCAGTCCCACAGGGACGGTCGAGCAGTACTTC | TRBV27 | many | NA | TRBJ2-7
CASSQDGLAGHTGELFF | TGTGCCAGCAGCCAAGACGGGCTAGCGGGACATACCGGGGAGCTGTTTTTT | TRBV14 | many | TRBD2 | TRBJ2-2
CASSQRLAPQADTGELFF | TGTGCCAGCAGCCAACGACTAGCGCCACAAGCGGACACCGGGGAGCTGTTTTTT | TRBV4-2 | many | TRBD2 | TRBJ2-2
CASSLPNRITYEQYF | TGTGCCAGCAGTTTACCTAACCGCATCACCTACGAGCAGTACTTC | TRBV12-3/TRBV12-4 | many | NA | TRBJ2-7
CASSIPHLNTEAFF | TGTGCCAGTAGTATTCCACATCTGAACACTGAAGCTTTCTTT | TRBV19 | many | NA | TRBJ1-1
CASSLTDFTSSYEQYF | TGTGCCAGCAGTTTAACGGACTTTACGAGCTCCTACGAGCAGTACTTC | TRBV28 | few | NA | TRBJ2-7
CASSHSTGGQGATSYEQYF | TGTGCCAGCAGCCACTCTACGGGGGGACAGGGGGCGACCTCCTACGAGCAGTACTTC | TRBV2 | many | TRBD1 | TRBJ2-7
CASSQVAYYGYTF | TGTGCCAGCAGCCAAGTGGCGTACTATGGCTACACCTTC | TRBV6-2/TRBV6-3 | many | NA | TRBJ1-2
CASSSGTINYEQYF | TGTGCCAGCAGCTCCGGGACTATAAACTACGAGCAGTACTTC | TRBV7-8 | many | TRBD2 | TRBJ2-7
CASSQWDSDSGANVLTF | TGCGCCAGCAGCCAATGGGACTCGGACTCTGGGGCCAACGTCCTGACTTTC | TRBV4-1 | many | NA | TRBJ2-6